This T cell receptor beta chain was found in a study of blood T cell repertoires in COVID-19 (dated by TCRdb to 2019 to 2021). General notes on the study: Collaborator samples came from the United States, Italy and Spain and covered acute and convalescent phases of COVID-19. Subjects who had been exposed to COVID-19, were actively infected with it, or had recovered from it provided the deeply sampled blood TCRbeta repertoires that made up the dataset. The material from the prospective study consisted of cDNA or gDNA derived from T cells, B-cell-depleted T cells, or PBMCs. A freely available public database, intended as a resource for researchers studying the immune response to SARS-CoV-2, is where the repertoires were released. Where available, HLA class I and class II types were obtained from metadata supplied by the sample provider rather than from assay-based typing. Samples were obtained from the ongoing ImmuneRACE study (first 160 participants) and from over 1,000 subjects provided by 6 global collaborators. Nearly every sample came with metadata listing a de-identified subject ID, COVID-19 status, age in years and sex.

TCRbeta CDR3 regions were amplified from genomic DNA using the immunoSEQ Assay, a bias-controlled multiplex PCR. Regarding the original processing steps: Within the assay, amplification of reference gene primers was used to estimate how many nucleated cells each sample contained. To quantify the absolute abundance of each unique TCRbeta CDR3 rearrangement, sequence reads were collapsed and filtered. Productive Simpson clonality was computed per sample as the square root of Simpson's diversity index over productive rearrangements. Drawn from immuneACCESS, this table holds only the in-frame rearrangements with V and J called that TCRdb kept. Clones are partly lost; checked studies trace under half to an unresolved V gene and leave the rest unexplained. Clone size and the V and J calls come from that table; the DNA yielded D and trimming. The table for this sample lists around 160,000 clones; about nine tenths of them were counted only once. In total, the top ten clones hold approximately 3.7% of the sample.

About this clone itself: It lacks a known antigen. The input lacks base qualities; no much larger clone sits a single base away.

The paper's findings and limits, for the study overall: Clinical and demographic metadata were provided uncurated, with the amount varying by source and participant.

Participants in the prospective study were aged roughly 18 to 100 years, lived in more than 20 United States geographic areas, and enrolled through a virtual design. In the prospective study, participants were assigned to cohorts based on the clinical history participants reported in a screening survey and a study questionnaire. Exposed participants had been in contact, within 2 weeks of entering the study, with a person who had a PCR-confirmed or clinician-diagnosed case of COVID-19. Each participant in the prospective study had whole blood, serum and a nasopharyngeal or oropharyngeal swab collected by mobile phlebotomists. Participants in the prospective study had the option to provide additional blood draws and questionnaires over an approximately two-month period. Blood samples from the prospective study were shipped frozen or at room temperature prior to DNA extraction. This TCR came from a woman aged 40 to 49 who had been exposed to COVID-19. The source material was PBMCs or T cells enriched from blood (not recorded which).

The CDR3 has the sequence CASSLGTSGGGTDTQYF. Read as DNA, the sequence is TGTGCCAGCAGCTTAGGGACTAGCGGGGGGGGCACAGATACGCAGTATTTT. Recombination linked TRBV11-3 to TRBJ2-3; 15 middle bases align to TRBD2. V is trimmed back by 1 base and J by 1 base, and the junction contains 0 bases that no gene match accounts for. The germline V gene yields SGHNT for CDR1 and YENEEA for CDR2. Inclusive of the bounding cysteine and phenylalanine, the CDR3 is 17 residues long. The sequence is cut down to CDR3 DNA, 51 bases in frame from base 1.